This T cell receptor (beta chain) was observed in a study of blood T cell repertoires in COVID-19. Germline CDR1 is SGHDT and CDR2 is YYEEEE. This CDR3 region has 16 residues. The germline V and J ends were trimmed by 4 bases and 4 bases, with 17 bases remaining between them. The method was immunoSEQ multiplex PCR; TCRdb's version includes in-frame clones alone and lacks a portion of them. Among around 300,000 clones listed, roughly 89% were seen once. The clonotype comes from a woman between 35 and 50 years old with COVID-19, enrolled during active disease. V is TRBV5-6 and J is TRBJ2-2; the D gene is possibly TRBD2 (6 bases). The sequenced sample consisted of peripheral blood. The CDR3 region is CASSPSGRPSTGELFF. The DNA of the CDR3 is TGTGCCAGCAGCCCGTCTGGGAGGCCCTCCACCGGGGAGCTGTTTTTT.